This TCR beta chain is from a study of blood T cells in healthy people across ages. The germline gives CDR1 DFQATT, CDR2 SNEGSKA (reference sequence). Trimming took 7 bases from V and 6 from J; bases not matched to a gene: 2. The CDR3 has 12 residues. PCR was performed a second time for roughly 7 to 12 cycles using a sample-barcoded 5' primer and a J-beta primer mix. TCRdb itself ran the 5' RACE reads through MiXCR, one entry per CDR3 protein. The sample lists 1.5 million to 2 million distinct CDR3 sequences, 25% to 30% occurring once. The sequence came from a woman aged 25 to 45 in good health. The rearrangement links TRBV20-1 to TRBJ2-1; 11 nucleotides agree with TRBD2. Sequencing used blood. CDR3 residues: CSGTSGFNEQFF. As DNA, the CDR3 is TGCAGTGGGACTAGCGGGTTCAATGAGCAGTTCTTC.